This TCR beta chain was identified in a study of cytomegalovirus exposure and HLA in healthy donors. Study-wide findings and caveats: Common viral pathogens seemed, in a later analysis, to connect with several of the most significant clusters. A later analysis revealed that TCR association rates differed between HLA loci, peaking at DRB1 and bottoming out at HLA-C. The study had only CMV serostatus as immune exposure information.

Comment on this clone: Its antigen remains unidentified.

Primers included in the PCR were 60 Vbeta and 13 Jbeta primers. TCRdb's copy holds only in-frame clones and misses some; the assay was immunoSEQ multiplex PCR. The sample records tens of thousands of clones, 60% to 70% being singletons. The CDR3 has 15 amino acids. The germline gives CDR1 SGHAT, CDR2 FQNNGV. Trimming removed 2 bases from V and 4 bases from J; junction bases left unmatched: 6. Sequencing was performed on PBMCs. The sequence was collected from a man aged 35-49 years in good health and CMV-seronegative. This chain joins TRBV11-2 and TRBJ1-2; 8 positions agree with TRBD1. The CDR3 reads CASSLRTGTSYGYTF. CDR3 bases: TGTGCCAGCAGCTTACGGACAGGGACCAGCTATGGCTACACCTTC. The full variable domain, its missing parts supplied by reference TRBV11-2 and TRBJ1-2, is EAGVAQSPRYKIIEKRQSVAFWCNPISGHATLYWYQQILGQGPKLLIQFQNNGVVDDSQLPKDRFSAERLKGVDSTLKIQPAKLEDSAVYLCASSLRTGTSYGYTFGSGTRLTVV.